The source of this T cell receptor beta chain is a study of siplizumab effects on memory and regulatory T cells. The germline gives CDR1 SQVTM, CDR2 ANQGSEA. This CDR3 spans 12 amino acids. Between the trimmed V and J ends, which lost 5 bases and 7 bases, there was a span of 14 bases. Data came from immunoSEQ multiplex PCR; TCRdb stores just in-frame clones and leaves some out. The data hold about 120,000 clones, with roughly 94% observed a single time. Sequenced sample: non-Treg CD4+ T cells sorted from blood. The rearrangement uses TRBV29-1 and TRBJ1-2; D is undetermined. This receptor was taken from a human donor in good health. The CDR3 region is CSVLSKSGGYTF. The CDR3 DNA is TGCAGCGTTCTGTCAAAAAGTGGTGGCTACACCTTC.